Sequencing of this T cell receptor beta chain was carried out in a study of vaccination and CD4 T cells after COVID-19. Sequenced with the Oncomine TCR Beta short-read assay was DNA taken from cultured CD4+ T cells. A single record per CDR3 protein comes from TCRdb applying MiXCR to the PCR reads. The sample contains over 15,000 distinct CDR3 sequences, less than 80% of which appear only once. To note about this clonotype: What it binds is unknown.

From germline, CDR1 is DFQATT and CDR2 SNEGSKA (reference sequence). The CDR3 has 10 residues. Trimming stripped 6 bases from V and 6 bases from J, with 8 bases between. Treatment reported: roughly 10-day PBMC culture with coronavirus spike peptide pools or control peptides (ViraFEST assay). The source is a human donor who had recovered from COVID-19. The chain links TRBV20-1 to TRBJ1-2; TRBD1 is a possible D gene (6 bases). Sequencing input: CD4+ T cells from blood, cultured in vitro. As DNA, the CDR3 is TGCAGTGCCCCAGGGGATGGCTACACCTTC. Translation gives CSAPGDGYTF.